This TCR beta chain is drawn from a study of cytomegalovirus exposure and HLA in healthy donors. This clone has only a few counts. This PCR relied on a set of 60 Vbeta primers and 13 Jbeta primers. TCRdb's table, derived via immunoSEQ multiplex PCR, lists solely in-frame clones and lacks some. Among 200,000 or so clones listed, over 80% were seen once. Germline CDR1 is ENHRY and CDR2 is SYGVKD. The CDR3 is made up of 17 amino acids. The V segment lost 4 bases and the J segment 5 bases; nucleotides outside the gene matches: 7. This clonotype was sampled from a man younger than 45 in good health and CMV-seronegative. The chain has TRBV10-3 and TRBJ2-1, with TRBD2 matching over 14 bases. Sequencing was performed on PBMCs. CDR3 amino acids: CAISGVSGLAGDNEQFF. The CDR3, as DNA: TGTGCCATCAGTGGGGTATCGGGACTAGCGGGAGACAATGAGCAGTTCTTC.